The entry that follows covers one T cell receptor beta chain sequence. The sample is drawn from a study of blood T cell repertoires in COVID-19. Whole-study context: COVID-19 samples collected from the United States, Italy and Spain covered acute and convalescent phases.

Germline CDR1 and CDR2: MDHEN and SYDVKM. The CDR3 extends over 16 amino acids. After removal of 4 bases from V and 4 bases from J, the junction contained 5 bases not matched to a gene. Cohorts were based on clinical histories the participants reported. Cohort 3 recovery required two negative PCRs, clearance, or symptom resolution. Original processing methods: Amplification of reference gene primers was used by the study to estimate nucleated cell counts. TCRdb's copy holds only in-frame clones and misses some; the assay was immunoSEQ multiplex PCR. The D gene and trimming were derived from the DNA, and the V and J assignments and clone size from that table. Here the sample spans 250,000 or so clones, about nine tenths being singletons.

The sequence came from a man aged 35-49 years who had recovered from COVID-19. The chain recombines TRBV28 with TRBJ1-6; 9 positions agree with TRBD1. Sequencing input: PBMCs or T cells enriched from blood (not recorded which). This CDR3 is CASSSNGQGYNSPLHF. The CDR3 DNA is TGTGCCAGCAGTTCAAACGGACAGGGGTATAATTCACCCCTCCACTTT.